These T cell receptor beta chains were read from a single sample in a study of blood T cell repertoires in COVID-19. Produced via immunoSEQ multiplex PCR; TCRdb's table is partial and in-frame only. Among approximately 53,000 clones listed, roughly four fifths were seen once. The source material was peripheral blood. All receptors derive from a woman aged 60-70 years with acute or convalescent COVID-19. Both conserved end residues are part of each CDR3. D genes are given only for firm matches. Rows give clone size only sometimes, using once, few, many, or a class for an expanded clone.

CDR3aa,CDR3nt,d_gene,v_gene,j_gene,abundance
CASSPQAGQGSNYGYTF,TGTGCCAGCTCACCCCAAGCGGGACAGGGGTCTAACTATGGCTACACCTTC,TRBD1,TRBV18,TRBJ1-2,-
CASSPMGGPLYEQFF,TGTGCCAGCAGCCCCATGGGGGGGCCCTTATATGAGCAGTTCTTC,-,TRBV11-1,TRBJ2-1,few
CASSQISGSPGELFF,TGCGCCAGCAGCCAAATTTCAGGGTCTCCCGGGGAGCTGTTTTTT,-,TRBV5-1,TRBJ2-2,-
CSASPTGETQYF,TGCAGTGCTAGTCCCACGGGGGAGACCCAGTACTTC,-,TRBV20-1,TRBJ2-5,-
CASSPQGRANEKLFF,TGTGCCAGCAGCCCTCAGGGGAGGGCTAATGAAAAACTGTTTTTT,-,TRBV5-5,TRBJ1-4,-
CASSGEWQRTFF,TGCGCCAGCAGCGGTGAGTGGCAGAGGACTTTCTTT,-,TRBV4-1,TRBJ1-1,-
CASSISALEIAGLGYTF,TGTGCCAGTAGTATATCGGCCTTAGAAATAGCAGGGTTGGGCTACACCTTC,-,TRBV19,TRBJ1-2,-
CASSLFTAYEQYF,TGTGCCAGCAGCTTGTTCACAGCCTACGAGCAGTACTTC,-,TRBV5-6,TRBJ2-7,-
CASSWSPSGRRPRDTQYF,TGTGCCAGCAGCTGGAGTCCTAGCGGGAGGCGCCCGCGGGATACGCAGTATTTT,TRBD2,TRBV5-5,TRBJ2-3,-
CASSPTGTRETQYF,TGCGCCAGCAGCCCTACCGGGACTAGGGAGACCCAGTACTTC,TRBD2,TRBV5-1,TRBJ2-5,-
CASSLAPQETQYF,TGTGCCAGCAGCTTAGCCCCACAAGAGACCCAGTACTTC,-,TRBV7-9,TRBJ2-5,-
CASSITGTGLMNTEAFF,TGTGCCAGCAGCATTACCGGGACAGGGTTAATGAACACTGAAGCTTTCTTT,TRBD1,TRBV28,TRBJ1-1,-
CASSMPDRATEAFF,TGTGCCAGCAGCATGCCGGACAGGGCCACTGAAGCTTTCTTT,TRBD1,TRBV5-4,TRBJ1-1,-
CASSLRGQAYNEQFF,TGTGCCAGCAGCTTAAGGGGACAGGCCTACAATGAGCAGTTCTTC,TRBD1,TRBV7-6,TRBJ2-1,-
CASSEAGSGGYTDTQYF,TGTGCCAGCAGTGAAGCGGGTTCTGGCGGATACACAGATACGCAGTATTTT,-,TRBV2,TRBJ2-3,-
CAWRANRASEAFF,TGTGCCTGGAGAGCCAACAGGGCATCTGAAGCTTTCTTT,-,TRBV30,TRBJ1-1,once
CASSPRSYVSDGNLEYF,TGTGCCAGCTCACCACGCTCCTATGTAAGCGACGGAAACCTAGAGTACTTC,-,TRBV18,TRBJ2-5,-
CASRGTSGGSYNEQFF,TGTGCCAGCAGAGGAACTAGCGGGGGCTCCTACAATGAGCAGTTCTTC,TRBD2,TRBV28,TRBJ2-1,-
CASSEASGTLGGELFF,TGTGCCAGCAGTGAAGCGTCAGGCACCTTGGGCGGGGAGCTGTTTTTT,-,TRBV6-1,TRBJ2-2,-
CASSLGSGTGGSQPQHF,TGTGCCAGCAGCTTAGGGTCGGGGACAGGGGGCAGTCAGCCCCAGCATTTT,TRBD1,TRBV7-9,TRBJ1-5,-
CSVIQGFIYEQYF,TGCAGCGTTATACAGGGGTTTATCTACGAGCAGTACTTC,TRBD1,TRBV29-1,TRBJ2-7,-
CASTDLAGLGELFF,TGTGCCAGCACGGATTTAGCGGGACTTGGGGAGCTGTTTTTT,TRBD2,TRBV28,TRBJ2-2,-
CASSPSRDNYGYTF,TGTGCCAGCTCACCATCCAGGGATAACTATGGCTACACCTTC,-,TRBV18,TRBJ1-2,-
CASRTGAYEQYF,TGTGCCAGCAGAACGGGAGCCTACGAGCAGTACTTC,-,TRBV7-9,TRBJ2-7,-
CASSQLSSPYNEQFF,TGTGCCAGCAGCCAACTGTCCTCTCCCTACAATGAGCAGTTCTTC,-,TRBV14,TRBJ2-1,few
CASSWDRENSPLHF,TGCGCCAGCAGTTGGGACAGGGAGAATTCACCCCTCCACTTT,TRBD1,TRBV5-1,TRBJ1-6,-
CASSERGTDYNEQFF,TGTGCCAGCAGTGAAAGGGGGACCGATTACAATGAGCAGTTCTTC,-,TRBV2,TRBJ2-1,-
CASSRPRGAYNEQFF,TGTGCCAGCAGTCGGCCGCGGGGGGCCTACAATGAGCAGTTCTTC,TRBD2,TRBV6-5,TRBJ2-1,-
CASSVSSYEQYF,TGTGCCAGCAGTGTTAGCTCCTACGAGCAGTACTTC,-,TRBV2,TRBJ2-7,-
CASSYGTTGNTIYF,TGTGCCAGCAGCTACGGGACAACTGGAAACACCATATATTTT,-,TRBV7-8,TRBJ1-3,few
CASSTTGWGDYGYTF,TGTGCCAGCAGCACCACAGGGTGGGGAGACTATGGCTACACCTTC,-,TRBV6-5,TRBJ1-2,-
CASTRGGGTNTGELFF,TGTGCCAGTACCCGGGGTGGGGGCACGAACACCGGGGAGCTGTTTTTT,-,TRBV19,TRBJ2-2,-
CASSEHKETQYF,TGTGCCAGCAGTGAACACAAAGAGACCCAGTACTTC,-,TRBV6-1,TRBJ2-5,-
CASTSPLLAAAPETQYF,TGTGCCAGCACCTCACCCTTACTAGCGGCCGCGCCAGAGACCCAGTACTTC,TRBD2,TRBV27,TRBJ2-5,-
CASSKPPGTQYF,TGTGCCAGCAGCAAACCCCCGGGGACCCAGTACTTC,-,TRBV21-1,TRBJ2-5,-
CASGLVPAGGRQPQHF,TGTGCTAGTGGTTTGGTACCCGCAGGGGGCAGGCAGCCCCAGCATTTT,TRBD1,TRBV12-5,TRBJ1-5,-
CASSLNPGQGEAFF,TGTGCCAGCAGCTTAAACCCGGGACAGGGTGAAGCTTTCTTT,TRBD1,TRBV7-3,TRBJ1-1,-
CASSVGQGSNEQFF,TGTGCCAGCAGCGTCGGACAGGGATCCAATGAGCAGTTCTTC,TRBD1,TRBV11-2,TRBJ2-1,-
CASSPGQGPEKLFF,TGCGCCAGCAGCCCGGGACAGGGGCCTGAAAAACTGTTTTTT,TRBD1,TRBV5-1,TRBJ1-4,-
CASRLEQGTNTEAFF,TGTGCCAGCAGATTAGAACAGGGGACGAACACTGAAGCTTTCTTT,TRBD1,TRBV6-4,TRBJ1-1,-
CASSLAAGNTGELFF,TGCGCCAGCAGCTTGGCCGCAGGGAACACCGGGGAGCTGTTTTTT,-,TRBV5-1,TRBJ2-2,-
CASSSHTSGGGNEQFF,TGTGCCAGCAGCTCACATACTAGCGGGGGAGGAAATGAGCAGTTCTTC,TRBD2,TRBV11-3,TRBJ2-1,-